This T cell receptor beta chain is from a study of blood T cell repertoires in COVID-19. Produced via immunoSEQ multiplex PCR; TCRdb's table is partial and in-frame only. The repertoire consists of tens of thousands of clones, with approximately 82% occurring once and the leading ten covering 5% to 6.5%. What was sequenced was peripheral blood. The sequence derives from a man between 45 and 60 years old with active COVID-19.

CDR3 in amino acids: CASSLETTGGSPLHF. The CDR3 DNA reads as TGTGCCAGCAGCTTAGAGACGACAGGGGGTTCACCCCTCCACTTT. The chain has TRBV7-2 and TRBJ1-6; TRBD1 matches 9 bases. In germline, CDR1 is SGHTA, CDR2 FQGNSA. This CDR3 spans 15 amino acids. V lost 1 base to trimming and J lost 9 bases; unmatched junction nucleotides: 4.